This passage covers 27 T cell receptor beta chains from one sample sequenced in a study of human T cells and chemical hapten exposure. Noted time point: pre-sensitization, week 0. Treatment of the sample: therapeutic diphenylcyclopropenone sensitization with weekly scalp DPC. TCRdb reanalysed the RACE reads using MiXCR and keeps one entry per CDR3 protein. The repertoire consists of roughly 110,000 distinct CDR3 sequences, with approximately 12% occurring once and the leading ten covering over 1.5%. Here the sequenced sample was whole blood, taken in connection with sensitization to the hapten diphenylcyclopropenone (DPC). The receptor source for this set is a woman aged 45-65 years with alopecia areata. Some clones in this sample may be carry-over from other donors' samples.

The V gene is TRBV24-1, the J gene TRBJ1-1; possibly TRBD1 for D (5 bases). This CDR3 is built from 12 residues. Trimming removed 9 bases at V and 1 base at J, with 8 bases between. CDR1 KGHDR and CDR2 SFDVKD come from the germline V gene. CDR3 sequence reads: CATRDGNTEAFF. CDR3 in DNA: TGTGCCACCCGGGACGGGAACACTGAAGCTTTCTTT.

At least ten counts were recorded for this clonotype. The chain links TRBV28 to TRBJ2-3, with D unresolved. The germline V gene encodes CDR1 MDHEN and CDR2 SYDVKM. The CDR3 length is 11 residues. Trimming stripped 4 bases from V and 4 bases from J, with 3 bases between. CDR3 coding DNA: TGTGCCAGCAGTTCCGCAGATACGCAGTATTTT. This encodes CASSSADTQYF.

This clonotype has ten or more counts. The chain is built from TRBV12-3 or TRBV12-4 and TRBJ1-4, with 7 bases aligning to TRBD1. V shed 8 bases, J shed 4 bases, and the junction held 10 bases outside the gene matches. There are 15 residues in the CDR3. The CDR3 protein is CASPRPGQINEKLFF. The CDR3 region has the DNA TGTGCCAGCCCACGACCGGGACAGATTAATGAAAAACTGTTTTTT.

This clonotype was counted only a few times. The CDR3 sequence is CASQGQREKLFF. In nucleotides, the CDR3 is TGTGCCAGCCAGGGGCAACGCGAAAAACTGTTTTTT. The genes are TRBV18 and TRBJ1-4; D might be TRBD1 (6 bases). The CDR3 is made up of 12 amino acids. In germline, CDR1 is KGHSH, CDR2 LQKENI. Trimming removed 8 bases from V and 8 bases from J, with 12 bases in between.

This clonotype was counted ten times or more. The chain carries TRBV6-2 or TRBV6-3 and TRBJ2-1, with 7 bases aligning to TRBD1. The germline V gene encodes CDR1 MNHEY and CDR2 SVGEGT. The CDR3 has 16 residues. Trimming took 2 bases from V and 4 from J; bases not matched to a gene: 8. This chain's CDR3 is CASSYPTGQLYNEQFF. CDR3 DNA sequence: TGTGCCAGCAGTTACCCCACGGGACAGCTTTACAATGAGCAGTTCTTC.

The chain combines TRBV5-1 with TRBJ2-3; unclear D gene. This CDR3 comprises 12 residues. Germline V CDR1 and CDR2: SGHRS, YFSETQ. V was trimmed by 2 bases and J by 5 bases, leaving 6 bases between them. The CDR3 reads CASSLALDTQYF. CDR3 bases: TGCGCCAGCAGCTTAGCGTTAGATACGCAGTATTTT. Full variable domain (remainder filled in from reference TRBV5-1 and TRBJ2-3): KAGVTQTPRYLIKTRGQQVTLSCSPISGHRSVSWYQQTPGQGLQFLFEYFSETQRNKGNFPGRFSGRQFSNSRSEMNVSTLELGDSALYLCASSLALDTQYFGPGTRLTVL.

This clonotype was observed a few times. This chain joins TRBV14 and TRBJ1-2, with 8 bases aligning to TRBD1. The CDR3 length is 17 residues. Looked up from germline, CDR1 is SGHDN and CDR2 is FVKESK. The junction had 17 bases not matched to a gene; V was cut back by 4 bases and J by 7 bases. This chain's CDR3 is CASSPLDRARRGIGYTF. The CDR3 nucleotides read TGTGCCAGCAGCCCCTTGGACAGGGCTAGGAGGGGCATTGGCTACACCTTC. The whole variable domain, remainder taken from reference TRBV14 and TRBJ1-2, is EAGVTQFPSHSVIEKGQTVTLRCDPISGHDNLYWYRRVMGKEIKFLLHFVKESKQDESGMPNNRFLAERTGGTYSTLKVQPAELEDSGVYFCASSPLDRARRGIGYTFGSGTRLTVV.

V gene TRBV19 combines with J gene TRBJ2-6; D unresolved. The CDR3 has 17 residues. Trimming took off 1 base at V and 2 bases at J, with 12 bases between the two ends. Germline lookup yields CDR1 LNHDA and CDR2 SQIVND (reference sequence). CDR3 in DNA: TGTGCCAGTAGTATAGCCCTGCGCCAAACTGGGGCCAACGTCCTGACTTTC. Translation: CASSIALRQTGANVLTF.

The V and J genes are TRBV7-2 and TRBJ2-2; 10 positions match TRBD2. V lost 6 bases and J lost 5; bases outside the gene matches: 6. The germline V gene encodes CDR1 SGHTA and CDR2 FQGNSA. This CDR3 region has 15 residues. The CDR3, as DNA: TGTGCCAGCAGGACCGGGACTAGCGTTACCGGGGAGCTGTTTTTT. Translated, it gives CASRTGTSVTGELFF.

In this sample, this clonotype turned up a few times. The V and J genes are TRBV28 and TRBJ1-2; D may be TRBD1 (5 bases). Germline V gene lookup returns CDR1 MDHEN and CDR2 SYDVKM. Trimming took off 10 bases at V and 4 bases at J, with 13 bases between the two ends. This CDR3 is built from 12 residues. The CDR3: CATSDSSYGYTF. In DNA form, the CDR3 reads TGTGCCACTTCAGACAGTTCCTATGGCTACACCTTC.

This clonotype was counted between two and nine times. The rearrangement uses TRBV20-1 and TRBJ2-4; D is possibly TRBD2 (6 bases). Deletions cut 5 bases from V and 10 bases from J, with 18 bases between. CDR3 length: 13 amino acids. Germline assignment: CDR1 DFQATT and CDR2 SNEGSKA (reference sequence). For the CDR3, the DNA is TGCAGTGCTCCTCCGACACCGGGGGTGATTCAGTACTTC. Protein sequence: CSAPPTPGVIQYF.

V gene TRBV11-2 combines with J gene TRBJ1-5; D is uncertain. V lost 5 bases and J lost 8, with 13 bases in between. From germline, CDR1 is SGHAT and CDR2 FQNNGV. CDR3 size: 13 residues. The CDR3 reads CASSLNTDKPQHF. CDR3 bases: TGTGCCAGCAGCCTAAACACAGACAAGCCCCAGCATTTT.

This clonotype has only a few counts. This chain's CDR3 is CASSLTGSGANVLTF. The CDR3 coding sequence is TGTGCCAGCAGCCTGACAGGGTCTGGGGCCAACGTCCTGACTTTC. The gene calls are TRBV6-6 and TRBJ2-6; the match to TRBD1 covers 7 bases. The CDR3 contains 15 residues. With 6 bases clipped from V and 1 base from J, the junction kept 3 bases outside the gene matches. Germline values: CDR1 MNHNY, CDR2 SVGAGI (reference sequence).

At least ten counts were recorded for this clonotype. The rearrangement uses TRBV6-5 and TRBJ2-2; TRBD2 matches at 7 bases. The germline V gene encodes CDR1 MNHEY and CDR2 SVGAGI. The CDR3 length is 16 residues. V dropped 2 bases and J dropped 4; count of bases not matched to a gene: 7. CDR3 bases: TGTGCCAGCAGTTACCGATCGGGAGGAGGCACCGGGGAGCTGTTTTTT. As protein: CASSYRSGGGTGELFF.

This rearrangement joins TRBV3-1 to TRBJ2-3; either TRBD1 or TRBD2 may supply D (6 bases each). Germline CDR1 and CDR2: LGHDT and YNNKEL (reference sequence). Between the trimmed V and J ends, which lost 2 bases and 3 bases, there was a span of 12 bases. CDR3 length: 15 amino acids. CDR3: CASSQSQGTTDTQYF. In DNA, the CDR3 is TGTGCCAGCAGCCAATCGCAGGGGACTACAGATACGCAGTATTTT.

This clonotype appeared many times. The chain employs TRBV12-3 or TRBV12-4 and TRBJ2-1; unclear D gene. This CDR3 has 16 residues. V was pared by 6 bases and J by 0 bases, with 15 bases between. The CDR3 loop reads CASRASFESSYNEQFF. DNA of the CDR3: TGTGCCAGCAGGGCTAGTTTTGAGAGCTCCTACAATGAGCAGTTCTTC.

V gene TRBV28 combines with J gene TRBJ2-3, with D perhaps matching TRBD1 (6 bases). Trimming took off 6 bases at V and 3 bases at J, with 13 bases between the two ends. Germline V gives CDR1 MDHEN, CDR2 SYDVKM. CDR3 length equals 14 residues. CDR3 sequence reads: CASSTGSLTDTQYF. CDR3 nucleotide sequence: TGTGCCAGCAGCACAGGGTCGCTAACAGATACGCAGTATTTT.

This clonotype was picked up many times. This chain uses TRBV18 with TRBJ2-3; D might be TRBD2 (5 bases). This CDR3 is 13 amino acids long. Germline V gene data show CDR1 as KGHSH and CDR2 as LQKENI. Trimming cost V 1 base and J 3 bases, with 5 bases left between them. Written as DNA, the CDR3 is TGTGCCAGCTCACCACAGCGGACAGATACGCAGTATTTT. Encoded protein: CASSPQRTDTQYF.

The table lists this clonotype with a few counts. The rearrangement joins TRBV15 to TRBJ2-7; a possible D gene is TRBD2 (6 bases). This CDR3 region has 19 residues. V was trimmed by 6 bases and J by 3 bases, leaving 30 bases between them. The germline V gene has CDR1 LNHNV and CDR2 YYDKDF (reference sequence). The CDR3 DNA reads TGTGCCACCAGTAACTCGGCCGGGGGTCGTGTCCTATCCGACTACGAGCAGTACTTC. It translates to CATSNSAGGRVLSDYEQYF.

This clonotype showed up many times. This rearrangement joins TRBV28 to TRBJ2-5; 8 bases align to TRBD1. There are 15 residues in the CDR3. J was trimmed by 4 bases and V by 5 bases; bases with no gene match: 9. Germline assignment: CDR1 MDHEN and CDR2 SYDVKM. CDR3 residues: CASSLHPGGAETQYF. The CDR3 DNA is TGTGCCAGCAGTCTCCACCCAGGGGGCGCAGAGACCCAGTACTTC.

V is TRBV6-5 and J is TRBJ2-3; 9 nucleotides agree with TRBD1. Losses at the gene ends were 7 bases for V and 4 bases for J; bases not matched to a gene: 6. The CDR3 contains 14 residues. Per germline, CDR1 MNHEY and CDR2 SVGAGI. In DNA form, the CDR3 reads TGTGCCAGCAACTCCGGGACAGGGCCAGATACGCAGTATTTT. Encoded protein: CASNSGTGPDTQYF.

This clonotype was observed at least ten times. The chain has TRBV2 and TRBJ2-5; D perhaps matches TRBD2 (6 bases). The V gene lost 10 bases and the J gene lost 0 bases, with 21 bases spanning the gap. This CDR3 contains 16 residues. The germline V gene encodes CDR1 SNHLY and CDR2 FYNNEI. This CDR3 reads CATRRGGPTYQETQYF. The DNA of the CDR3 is TGTGCCACCAGGCGGGGTGGACCCACGTACCAAGAGACCCAGTACTTC.

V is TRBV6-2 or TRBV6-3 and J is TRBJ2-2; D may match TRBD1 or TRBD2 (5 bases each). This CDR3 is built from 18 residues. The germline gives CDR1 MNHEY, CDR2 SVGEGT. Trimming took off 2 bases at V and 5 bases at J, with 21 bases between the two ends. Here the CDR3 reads CASSYGGVYGILTGELFF. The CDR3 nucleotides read TGTGCCAGCAGTTACGGGGGTGTGTACGGGATCCTGACCGGGGAGCTGTTTTTT.

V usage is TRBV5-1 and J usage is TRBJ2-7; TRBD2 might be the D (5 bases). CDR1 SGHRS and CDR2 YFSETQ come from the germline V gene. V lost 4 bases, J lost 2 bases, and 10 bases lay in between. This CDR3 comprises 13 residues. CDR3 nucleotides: TGCGCCAGCAGCCCGACCGGGGCCTACGAGCAGTACTTC. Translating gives CASSPTGAYEQYF.

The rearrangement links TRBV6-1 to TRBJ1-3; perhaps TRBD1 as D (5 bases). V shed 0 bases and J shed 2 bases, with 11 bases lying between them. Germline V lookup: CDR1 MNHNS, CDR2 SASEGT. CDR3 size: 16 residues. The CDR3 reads CASSEARGTAGNTIYF. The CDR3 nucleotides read TGTGCCAGCAGTGAAGCGCGGGGGACGGCTGGAAACACCATATATTTT.

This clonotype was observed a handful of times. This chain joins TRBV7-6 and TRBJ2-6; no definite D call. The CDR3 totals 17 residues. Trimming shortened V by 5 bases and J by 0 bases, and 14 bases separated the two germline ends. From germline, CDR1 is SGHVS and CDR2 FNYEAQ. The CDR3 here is CASSTNDGFSGANVLTF. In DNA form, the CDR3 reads TGTGCCAGCAGCACCAATGACGGGTTCTCTGGGGCCAACGTCCTGACTTTC.

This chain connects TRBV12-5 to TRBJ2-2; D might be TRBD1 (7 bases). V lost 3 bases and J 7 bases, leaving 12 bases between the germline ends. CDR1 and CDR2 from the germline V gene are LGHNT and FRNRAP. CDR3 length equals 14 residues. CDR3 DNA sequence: TGTGCTAGTGGTTTAGGAGGGGGCCACGGGGAGCTGTTTTTT. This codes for CASGLGGGHGELFF.